One and the same sample provided the 32 T cell receptor beta chains below, sequenced in a study of OX40 agonist ivuxolimab in advanced cancers. To prepare the library, the immunoSEQ multiplex PCR assay was applied. TCRdb took this table from immuneACCESS and kept in-frame rearrangements with V and J called. Such tables lack part of the clones; where checked against another copy, unresolved V genes explain under half of the gap, and the rest is unexplained. The sample table contains 65,000 to 100,000 clones; only one count was recorded for approximately 79% of them. Together, the top ten hold around 7% of the sample. The sample consisted of CD4+ or CD8+ T cells sorted from blood, taken in a trial of the OX40 agonist ivuxolimab. The receptors originated from an adult with an advanced solid tumor such as melanoma, head and neck, liver or kidney cancer.

This chain uses TRBV15 with TRBJ1-6; D might be TRBD1 (6 bases). This CDR3 is 16 amino acids long. The V gene lost 6 bases and the J gene lost 4 bases, with 16 bases spanning the gap. Germline CDR1 is LNHNV and CDR2 is YYDKDF (reference sequence). The CDR3 bases are TGTGCCACCAGGTTGGAGGGGGACGATTATAATTCACCCCTCCACTTT. Its translation is CATRLEGDDYNSPLHF.

This clone was picked up one time. The chain joins TRBV19 to TRBJ2-1; no definite D call. The CDR3 contains 11 residues. V gave up 5 bases and J gave up 10 bases, with 9 bases separating them. Germline V gives CDR1 LNHDA, CDR2 SQIVND (reference sequence). CDR3 nucleotides: TGTGCCAGTAGTCATCGTTCAGAGCAGTTCTTC. It codes for CASSHRSEQFF. The full variable domain, rest sourced from reference TRBV19 and TRBJ2-1, is DGGITQSPKYLFRKEGQNVTLSCEQNLNHDAMYWYRQDPGQGLRLIYYSQIVNDFQKGDIAEGYSVSREKKESFPLTVTSAQKNPTAFYLCASSHRSEQFFGPGTRLTVL.

The J gene is TRBJ1-4, the V gene TRBV6-6; no firm D call. Trimming removed 7 bases from V and 7 bases from J, with 19 bases in between. The CDR3 extends over 15 amino acids. Germline V gene lookup returns CDR1 MNHNY and CDR2 SVGAGI (reference sequence). CDR3 nucleotide sequence: TGTGCCAGCACCCTAAACGGACCTGGCGGTGAAAAACTGTTTTTT. Translated: CASTLNGPGGEKLFF.

The J gene is TRBJ2-1, the V gene TRBV27, with 11 bases matching TRBD2. There are 15 residues in the CDR3. In germline, CDR1 is MNHEY, CDR2 SMNVEV (reference sequence). The trim removed 6 bases at V and 7 bases at J, leaving 8 bases unmatched. For the CDR3, the DNA is TGTGCCAGCAGGATGACTAGCGGGATTTGGAATGAGCAGTTCTTC. Translation: CASRMTSGIWNEQFF.

In this sample, this clone turned up a few times. V usage is TRBV29-1 and J usage is TRBJ1-1; 7 bases are a match to TRBD1. CDR1 SQVTM and CDR2 ANQGSEA come from the germline V gene. The V and J ends lost 4 bases and 5 bases, in that order; junction bases with no gene match: 10. This CDR3 has 14 residues. This CDR3 reads CSVVRQGAGTEAFF. The CDR3 DNA follows: TGCAGCGTTGTTAGACAGGGCGCGGGAACTGAAGCTTTCTTT.

The rearrangement uses TRBV28 and TRBJ1-2; D is unclear. V dropped 4 bases and J dropped 4 bases, with 10 bases sitting between them. The CDR3 is made up of 13 amino acids. Germline CDR1 MDHEN, CDR2 SYDVKM. CDR3 coding DNA: TGTGCCAGCAGTTCTGATCCCCGCTATGGCTACACCTTC. It encodes CASSSDPRYGYTF.

The chain employs TRBV28 and TRBJ2-4, with a tentative D call TRBD1 (6 bases). Germline lookup yields CDR1 MDHEN and CDR2 SYDVKM. The V and J ends lost 7 bases and 16 bases respectively, with 17 bases between them. This CDR3 spans 11 amino acids. The CDR3 DNA is TGTGCCAGCATCCTCCGGGACATTGCTTACTTC. As protein: CASILRDIAYF. Based on the CDR3 plus reference TRBV28 and TRBJ2-4, the full variable domain is DVKVTQSSRYLVKRTGEKVFLECVQDMDHENMFWYRQDPGLGLRLIYFSYDVKMKEKGDIPEGYSVSREKKERFSLILESASTNQTSMYLCASILRDIAYFGAGTRLSVL.

This chain links TRBV18 with TRBJ1-6; D may be TRBD1 (6 bases). Germline values: CDR1 KGHSH, CDR2 LQKENI. The CDR3 is 19 residues long. V shed 0 bases and J shed 2 bases, with 17 bases lying between them. The CDR3 bases are TGTGCCAGCTCACCACCAAACTGGCAGGGGCGGACCTATAATTCACCCCTCCACTTT. Protein product: CASSPPNWQGRTYNSPLHF.

This clone was counted a single time. The chain couples TRBV5-1 to TRBJ2-5, with D maybe TRBD1 (6 bases). The CDR3 loop spans 14 amino acids. Trimming shortened V by 4 bases and J by 1 base, and 11 bases separated the two germline ends. Germline CDR1 is SGHRS and CDR2 is YFSETQ. The CDR3 is CASSDTGSQETQYF. CDR3 sequence (DNA): TGCGCCAGCAGCGACACAGGGTCCCAAGAGACCCAGTACTTC.

This clone is a singleton in its sample. The chain's CDR3 is CAALGGGWNSPLHF. The CDR3 DNA sequence: TGTGCGGCTCTGGGGGGTGGGTGGAATTCACCCCTCCACTTT. This chain connects TRBV2 to TRBJ1-6; D perhaps matches TRBD1 (5 bases). The germline V gene encodes CDR1 SNHLY and CDR2 FYNNEI. The CDR3 runs to 14 residues.

This clone was detected many times. The rearrangement joins TRBV27 to TRBJ1-2, with TRBD1 identical over 9 bases. The CDR3 is 14 amino acids. With V trimmed by 5 bases and J by 6 bases, 7 bases remained unmatched. Germline V gene lookup returns CDR1 MNHEY and CDR2 SMNVEV (reference sequence). CDR3 sequence (DNA): TGTGCCAGCAGTCCACAGGGGGCGGACCATGGCTACACCTTC. Translated, it gives CASSPQGADHGYTF.

The chain links TRBV7-2 to TRBJ2-7; possibly TRBD2 for D (5 bases). Germline values: CDR1 SGHTA, CDR2 FQGNSA. The CDR3 is made up of 15 amino acids. Trimming took 1 base from V and 3 from J, leaving 13 bases between them. The CDR3 here is CASSLERWVGYEQYF. CDR3 nucleotide sequence: TGTGCCAGCAGCTTAGAGCGGTGGGTGGGCTACGAGCAGTACTTC.

The chain links TRBV28 to TRBJ2-5; no clear D. With 3 bases removed from V and 4 bases from J, the gap between germline ends came to 3 bases. CDR1 is MDHEN, CDR2 SYDVKM, per germline. The CDR3 is 11 amino acids. The CDR3 nucleotides are TGTGCCAGCAGTTTGCGAGAGACCCAGTACTTC. It codes for CASSLRETQYF.

The chain is built from TRBV6-5 and TRBJ2-7; 7 bases agree with TRBD1. The junction had 13 bases not matched to a gene; V was cut back by 8 bases and J by 6 bases. CDR3 length equals 14 residues. Germline V gene data show CDR1 as MNHEY and CDR2 as SVGAGI. CDR3: CASDLQGNLSEQYV. The CDR3 DNA is TGTGCCAGCGACCTACAGGGGAATCTCTCCGAGCAGTACGTC.

The J gene is TRBJ1-1, the V gene TRBV4-2; D is perhaps TRBD1 (5 bases). Germline CDR1 reads LGHNA; CDR2 reads YNFKEQ. With 0 bases removed from V and 7 bases from J, the gap between germline ends came to 21 bases. This CDR3 has 17 residues. This CDR3 reads CASSQDWGEGGHLEAFF. CDR3 coding DNA: TGTGCCAGCAGCCAAGATTGGGGTGAGGGTGGACACCTTGAAGCTTTCTTT.

This clone appeared once. The rearrangement uses TRBV5-6 and TRBJ2-7; D may be TRBD1 (5 bases). This CDR3 is built from 14 residues. V lost 4 bases and J 3 bases, leaving 14 bases between the germline ends. CDR1 is SGHDT and CDR2 is YYEEEE in the germline V gene. DNA for the CDR3: TGTGCCAGCAGCCGAGTAACAGGATTCTACGAGCAGTACTTC. Translated: CASSRVTGFYEQYF.

The chain has TRBV7-8 and TRBJ2-3, with 10 positions matching TRBD2. The J segment lost 5 bases and the V segment lost 5 bases, leaving 19 bases of the junction unmatched. Germline CDR1 SGHVS, CDR2 FQNEAQ. The CDR3 length is 19 residues. The CDR3 nucleotides are TGTGCCAGCAGCCTACCCCCCCGTGGGAGCGGGGGGGCACTAGATACGCAGTATTTT. It encodes CASSLPPRGSGGALDTQYF.

This chain uses TRBV5-6 with TRBJ2-4, with D uncertain. The CDR3 covers 18 residues. The germline CDR1 and CDR2 sequences are SGHDT and YYEEEE. The V gene lost 0 bases and the J gene lost 5 bases, with 21 bases spanning the gap. The CDR3 DNA follows: TGTGCCAGCAGCTTGGTAGGGCAGGTTATAGCCAGGCAAAACATTCAGTACTTC. Its protein product is CASSLVGQVIARQNIQYF.

The V gene is TRBV28, the J gene TRBJ2-3; 9 bases agree with TRBD1. J lost 4 bases, V lost 5 bases, and 4 bases had no gene match. From germline, CDR1 is MDHEN and CDR2 SYDVKM. The CDR3 is 14 residues long. The CDR3 here is CASSRDRAPDTQYF. The CDR3 DNA follows: TGTGCCAGCAGTAGGGACAGGGCCCCAGATACGCAGTATTTT.

The chain is built from TRBV28 and TRBJ2-3; the D gene is possibly TRBD1 (6 bases). Trimming removed 2 bases from V and 2 bases from J, with 14 bases in between. There are 16 residues in the CDR3. The germline V gene has CDR1 MDHEN and CDR2 SYDVKM. CDR3 amino acids: CASSLIGTQNTDTQYF. DNA for the CDR3: TGTGCCAGCAGTTTAATCGGGACACAGAACACAGATACGCAGTATTTT.

The J gene is TRBJ1-2, the V gene TRBV12-2; TRBD1, the table's D call, was not compared with the DNA. TRBV12-2 is reported as a pseudogene. This CDR3 is built from 14 residues. The CDR3 nucleotides read TGTGCAAGTCGCTTAGTAAGGGGGTCCCATGGCTACACCTTC. This translates into CASRLVRGSHGYTF.

The rearrangement uses TRBV4-3 and TRBJ2-7, with TRBD1 identical over 8 bases. The CDR3 is 16 residues long. Germline V gives CDR1 LGHNA, CDR2 YSLEER. The V and J ends lost 3 bases and 0 bases, in that order; junction bases with no gene match: 7. CDR3 amino acids: CASSQDLTGASYEQYF. The CDR3 bases are TGCGCCAGCAGCCAGGACTTGACAGGGGCCTCCTACGAGCAGTACTTC.

The genes are TRBV6-1 and TRBJ2-2; possibly TRBD1 for D (5 bases). The V end was cut by 0 bases, the J end by 7 bases, with 12 bases between. CDR3 length equals 15 residues. Germline CDR1 and CDR2: MNHNS and SASEGT. CDR3 in DNA: TGTGCCAGCAGTGAAGCAATCACAGGATACGGGGAGCTGTTTTTT. Residues: CASSEAITGYGELFF.

The DNA for the CDR3 is TGTGCCAGCAGTTTCAATCGGCTCACTCCGATTAAAAACATTCAGTACTTC. Translated, it gives CASSFNRLTPIKNIQYF. The chain employs TRBV28 and TRBJ2-4; D gene uncertain. The CDR3 is made up of 17 amino acids. Trimming took off 3 bases at V and 4 bases at J, with 19 bases between the two ends. Germline loops: CDR1 MDHEN, CDR2 SYDVKM. The full variable domain, its missing parts supplied by reference TRBV28 and TRBJ2-4, is DVKVTQSSRYLVKRTGEKVFLECVQDMDHENMFWYRQDPGLGLRLIYFSYDVKMKEKGDIPEGYSVSREKKERFSLILESASTNQTSMYLCASSFNRLTPIKNIQYFGAGTRLSVL.

The genes are TRBV9 and TRBJ2-2; unclear D gene. The V and J ends lost 7 bases and 8 bases respectively, with 9 bases between them. This CDR3 is built from 11 residues. Germline V gene lookup returns CDR1 SGDLS and CDR2 YYNGEE. This CDR3 reads CASAGSGELFF. CDR3 bases: TGTGCCAGCGCCGGGTCGGGGGAGCTGTTTTTT.

The J gene is TRBJ1-1, the V gene TRBV5-4, with D possibly matching TRBD1 (6 bases). The CDR3 extends over 15 amino acids. Germline CDR1 is SGHNT and CDR2 is YYREEE (reference sequence). V lost 4 bases and J 1 base, leaving 14 bases between the germline ends. The CDR3 loop reads CASSPGGARNTEAFF. The DNA of the CDR3 is TGTGCCAGCAGCCCGGGGGGGGCGAGGAACACTGAAGCTTTCTTT.

The rearrangement uses TRBV7-2 and TRBJ1-2; TRBD1 might be the D (6 bases). Germline V gene sequence: CDR1 SGHTA, CDR2 FQGNSA. The CDR3 length is 14 residues. V was clipped by 1 base and J by 2 bases, with 8 bases between them. CDR3 residues: CASSLDTGNYGYTF. The CDR3 DNA reads as TGTGCCAGCAGCTTAGACACAGGGAACTATGGCTACACCTTC. Complete variable domain (other parts from reference TRBV7-2 and TRBJ1-2): GAGVSQSPSNKVTEKGKDVELRCDPISGHTALYWYRQSLGQGLEFLIYFQGNSAPDKSGLPSDRFSAERTGGSVSTLTIQRTQQEDSAVYLCASSLDTGNYGYTFGSGTRLTVV.

The rearrangement links TRBV4-1 to TRBJ1-5; D possibly corresponds to TRBD1 (5 bases). V was shortened by 0 bases and J by 9 bases, with 15 bases between the two germline ends. The germline V gene has CDR1 MGHRA and CDR2 YSYEKL. The CDR3 is 15 residues long. In DNA, the CDR3 is TGCGCCAGCAGCCAAGATCGGCAGGGCGGGTTGCCCCAGCATTTT. Encoded protein: CASSQDRQGGLPQHF.

This chain uses TRBV2 with TRBJ2-1, with 7 positions matching TRBD2. The J segment lost 5 bases and the V segment lost 6 bases, leaving 10 bases of the junction unmatched. The germline V gene has CDR1 SNHLY and CDR2 FYNNEI. CDR3 length: 15 amino acids. CDR3 residues: CASRAGDLANNEQFF. In DNA form, the CDR3 reads TGTGCCAGCAGGGCGGGGGACTTAGCCAACAATGAGCAGTTCTTC.

The chain is built from TRBV19 and TRBJ1-5, with D hard to call. The ends were cut back, 3 bases at V and 0 bases at J, with 9 bases in the middle. There are 15 residues in the CDR3. Germline loops: CDR1 LNHDA, CDR2 SQIVND (reference sequence). CDR3 amino acids: CASSIGPLSNQPQHF. CDR3 coding DNA: TGTGCCAGTAGTATTGGGCCACTTAGCAATCAGCCCCAGCATTTT.

The chain links TRBV19 to TRBJ1-1; the match to TRBD1 covers 8 bases. The CDR3 is 15 amino acids. In germline, CDR1 is LNHDA, CDR2 SQIVND (reference sequence). Trimming took 9 bases from V and 6 from J; bases not matched to a gene: 15. CDR3 region: CASLSGTGPPPEAFF. In DNA form, the CDR3 reads TGTGCCAGCCTATCCGGGACAGGCCCCCCTCCTGAAGCTTTCTTT.

This chain uses TRBV7-6 with TRBJ2-1; D tentatively fits TRBD1 or TRBD2 (5 bases each). V gave up 1 base and J gave up 10 bases, with 14 bases separating them. This CDR3 region has 14 residues. Germline V gives CDR1 SGHVS, CDR2 FNYEAQ. The CDR3 DNA reads TGTGCCAGCAGCTTAGGACTACGGGACGACGAGCAGTTCTTC. This translates into CASSLGLRDDEQFF. Looking up the rest from reference TRBV7-6 and TRBJ2-1 gives the full variable domain: GAGVSQSPRYKVTKRGQDVALRCDPISGHVSLYWYRQALGQGPEFLTYFNYEAQQDKSGLPNDRFSAERPEGSISTLTIQRTEQRDSAMYRCASSLGLRDDEQFFGPGTRLTVL.